Listed here are 10 T cell receptor beta chains from one sample, sequenced in a study of blood T cells in healthy people across ages. Combining a sample-barcoded 5' primer with a J-beta primer mix, a second PCR ran for roughly 7 to 12 cycles. TCRdb recomputed calls from the 5' RACE reads with MiXCR, one row per CDR3 protein. The table records around 710,000 distinct CDR3 sequences, roughly two fifths of them present only once. Material: blood. Receptors originate from a woman aged 55-69 years in good health.

The genes are TRBV24-1 and TRBJ2-1; D is perhaps TRBD2 (6 bases). Per germline, CDR1 KGHDR and CDR2 SFDVKD. Trimming removed 5 bases from V and 4 bases from J, with 17 bases in between. The CDR3 runs to 16 residues. The DNA of the CDR3 is TGTGCCACCAGTGGGGACGCGGGGTTGTCGTACAATGAGCAGTTCTTC. Translation gives CATSGDAGLSYNEQFF.

This clonotype was counted between two and nine times. The chain has TRBV18 and TRBJ2-4, with D perhaps TRBD1 (6 bases). CDR1 and CDR2 from the germline V gene are KGHSH and LQKENI. Trimming stripped 5 bases from V and 13 bases from J, with 24 bases between. The CDR3 has 15 residues. For the CDR3, the DNA is TGTGCCAGCTCAAACACGGACAGATCCTACGTGGAGCAGTACTTC. This translates into CASSNTDRSYVEQYF. The complete variable domain, with remaining parts taken from reference TRBV18 and TRBJ2-4, reads NAGVMQNPRHLVRRRGQEARLRCSPMKGHSHVYWYRQLPEEGLKFMVYLQKENIIDESGMPKERFSAEFPKEGPSILRIQQVVRGDSAAYFCASSNTDRSYVEQYFGAGTRLSVL.

The chain couples TRBV15 to TRBJ2-7; D gene uncertain. The CDR3 has 16 amino acids. Germline V gene data show CDR1 as LNHNV and CDR2 as YYDKDF (reference sequence). V gave up 2 bases and J gave up 2 bases, with 16 bases separating them. The CDR3 region is CATSRFDGYRAYEQYF. In nucleotides, the CDR3 is TGTGCCACCAGCAGATTTGATGGGTACAGAGCCTACGAGCAGTACTTC.

This clonotype has only a few counts. This may come from a read error, since a much larger clone is one base off. The chain uses TRBV7-2 and TRBJ2-7; TRBD2 matches 11 bases. Germline assignment: CDR1 SGHTA and CDR2 FQGNSA. The length of the CDR3 is 18 residues. Here the CDR3 reads CVSSLQGGASGRTYEQYF. CDR3 nucleotide sequence: TGTGTCAGCAGCCTTCAAGGGGGGGCTAGCGGGAGGACCTACGAGCAGTACTTC. The variable domain in full, completed from reference TRBV7-2 and TRBJ2-7, reads GAGVSQSPSNKVTEKGKDVELRCDPISGHTALYWYRQSLGQGLEFLIYFQGNSAPDKSGLPSDRFSAERTGGSVSTLTIQRTQQEDSAVYLCVSSLQGGASGRTYEQYFGPGTRLTVT.

There are a few counts of this clonotype. The chain has TRBV2 and TRBJ1-1; weak D call: TRBD1 (6 bases). Trimming shortened V by 0 bases and J by 4 bases, and 18 bases separated the two germline ends. The length of the CDR3 is 17 residues. CDR1 is SNHLY and CDR2 is FYNNEI in the germline V gene. CDR3 sequence: CASSEAPPRGRGTEAFF. The CDR3 DNA is TGTGCCAGCAGTGAAGCTCCGCCTAGGGGCAGGGGCACTGAAGCTTTCTTT.

The chain has TRBV20-1 and TRBJ2-5; 7 bases match TRBD1. Germline V gene lookup returns CDR1 DFQATT and CDR2 SNEGSKA (reference sequence). The length of the CDR3 is 13 residues. CDR3 residues: CRAVNRGAKTQYF. The CDR3 region has the DNA TGCAGGGCTGTTAACAGGGGTGCGAAGACCCAGTACTTC.

This sequence joins TRBV20-1 and TRBJ1-2; 7 positions agree with TRBD1. Per germline, CDR1 DFQATT and CDR2 SNEGSKA (reference sequence). This CDR3 has 13 residues. The V and J ends lost 6 bases and 1 base, in that order; junction bases with no gene match: 5. DNA for the CDR3: TGCAGTGCCGGGGACAGCCATAACTATGGCTACACCTTC. This translates into CSAGDSHNYGYTF.

This clonotype was observed a single time. J is TRBJ1-2 and V is TRBV20-1; maybe TRBD1 (5 bases). Trimming took 0 bases from V and 8 from J, leaving 22 bases between them. Per the germline V gene, CDR1 is DFQATT and CDR2 is SNEGSKA (reference sequence). The CDR3 loop spans 16 amino acids. This chain's CDR3 is CSARDLAGTSWMGYTF. The CDR3, as DNA: TGCAGTGCTAGAGATCTGGCAGGGACCTCCTGGATGGGCTACACCTTC.

The V gene is TRBV4-2, the J gene TRBJ2-3; D not resolved. The CDR3 sequence is 15 residues long. Germline V lookup: CDR1 LGHNA, CDR2 YNFKEQ. The V end was cut by 4 bases, the J end by 4 bases, with 15 bases between. The chain's CDR3 is CASSPSLGVADTQYF. CDR3 in DNA: TGTGCCAGCAGCCCCTCGTTGGGTGTGGCAGATACGCAGTATTTT.

The chain uses TRBV12-3 or TRBV12-4 and TRBJ1-1; TRBD1 agrees at 9 bases. V was pared by 7 bases and J by 5 bases, with 8 bases of the junction left unmatched. The CDR3 spans 14 residues. The CDR3, as DNA: TGTGCCAGCATCCGGACAGGGGCGACTACTGAAGCTTTCTTT. It codes for CASIRTGATTEAFF.